This entry lists 21 T cell receptor beta chains sequenced from one sample in a study of tumor and adjacent non-tumor tissue in lung cancer. No cell sorting was done before RNA was extracted from the tissue. The library came from three nested PCR rounds adapted from ARM-PCR protocols. MiXCR was run by TCRdb on the multiplex PCR reads, yielding one entry per CDR3 protein. The table shows tens of thousands of distinct CDR3 sequences, with roughly 73% occurring only once. The sequencing sample was made of lung tumor tissue. The source is a woman in her forties or fifties with non-small cell lung cancer.

This sequence joins TRBV5-1 and TRBJ2-7; D tentatively fits TRBD1 or TRBD2 (6 bases each). The CDR3 loop spans 14 amino acids. V was pared by 4 bases and J by 3 bases, with 14 bases between. Looked up from germline, CDR1 is SGHRS and CDR2 is YFSETQ. The CDR3 coding sequence is TGCGCCAGCAGCACAAAAGGGGGGAACTACGAGCAGTACTTC. Translation: CASSTKGGNYEQYF.

About this clonotype itself: The germline gene is not matched at one end of the junction; a read error may be the cause. The rearrangement joins TRBV12-3 or TRBV12-4 to TRBJ2-2; maybe TRBD1 (5 bases). The length of the CDR3 is 13 residues. The CDR3 here is CAISLGVTGELFF. CDR3 coding DNA: TGTGCCATCAGTTTAGGGGTTACGGGGGAGCTGTTTTTT.

Note on this clonotype: Here the CDR3 omits its conserved ending phenylalanine or tryptophan, so a read error is the likely source. The chain joins TRBV5-4 to TRBJ2-7; 7 positions match TRBD1. This CDR3 has 15 residues. CDR1 and CDR2 (germline): SGHNT, YYREEE (reference sequence). Trimming took 0 bases from V and 0 from J; bases not matched to a gene: 3. CDR3 coding DNA: TGTGCCAGCAGCTTGGGTTGGGACAGCTCCTACGAGCAGTACCTC. Protein: CASSLGWDSSYEQYL.

V is TRBV6-1 and J is TRBJ2-3; possibly TRBD2 for D (5 bases). The CDR3 consists of 16 residues. V was cut by 4 bases and J by 3 bases, with 17 bases left in between. The V gene's germline CDR1 is MNHNS and CDR2 SASEGT. In DNA form, the CDR3 reads TGTGCCAGCAGTGGGAGTCTAGCAGGTAGTACAGATACGCAGTATTTT. This sequence encodes CASSGSLAGSTDTQYF.

There are many counts of this clonotype. The V call is TRBV20-1, the J call TRBJ1-6, with D perhaps TRBD1 (5 bases). Trimming shortened V by 3 bases and J by 10 bases, and 25 bases separated the two germline ends. From germline, CDR1 is DFQATT and CDR2 SNEGSKA (reference sequence). The CDR3 runs 17 residues. CDR3 nucleotide sequence: TGCAGTGCTAGTATAAAAGGATTGGGCAGGGTCAGCTCACCCCTCCACTTT. Translation: CSASIKGLGRVSSPLHF.

This clonotype was found many times. The chain links TRBV20-1 to TRBJ2-1, with 11 nucleotides matching TRBD2. The CDR3 runs 12 residues. Germline V gene lookup returns CDR1 DFQATT and CDR2 SNEGSKA (reference sequence). V was pared by 1 base and J by 12 bases, with 2 bases of the junction left unmatched. CDR3 DNA sequence: TGCAGTGCTAGAGGGACTAGCGGGTCGCAGTTCTTC. Translated, it gives CSARGTSGSQFF.

This clonotype was picked up many times. V and J are TRBV5-1 and TRBJ2-3, with 11 positions matching TRBD1. Losses at the gene ends were 9 bases for V and 3 bases for J; bases not matched to a gene: 6. CDR3 length: 14 residues. Germline V gene lookup returns CDR1 SGHRS and CDR2 YFSETQ. CDR3 DNA sequence: TGCGCCACCCGTCGGGACAGGGGGACAGATACGCAGTATTTT. It yields the protein CATRRDRGTDTQYF.

V usage is TRBV29-1 and J usage is TRBJ1-4; maybe TRBD1 (5 bases). The V gene lost 7 bases and the J gene lost 8 bases, with 14 bases spanning the gap. Per the germline V gene, CDR1 is SQVTM and CDR2 is ANQGSEA. This CDR3 is 12 amino acids long. CDR3 region: CSGDHPNEKLFF. The CDR3 DNA sequence: TGCAGCGGGGACCACCCCAACGAAAAACTGTTTTTT.

This clonotype was picked up a small number of times. The chain is built from TRBV7-9 and TRBJ2-1; D is uncertain. Germline CDR1 and CDR2: SEHNR and FQNEAQ (reference sequence). V was pared by 0 bases and J by 2 bases, with 8 bases between. This CDR3 is built from 15 residues. The CDR3 DNA sequence: TGTGCCAGCAGCTTAGCGTTGACAACCTACAATGAGCAGTTCTTC. It encodes CASSLALTTYNEQFF.

Turning to this clonotype: Germline and junction disagree at one end, which may indicate a read error. The genes are TRBV4-1 and TRBJ1-1; D gene ambiguous. This CDR3 contains 16 residues. Germline V CDR1 and CDR2: MGHRA, YSYEKL. This chain's CDR3 is CASSQGFARRNIEAFF. DNA of the CDR3: TGCGCCAGCAGCCAGGGCTTCGCCAGGAGGAACATTGAAGCTTTCTTT.

Details on this clonotype: A read error may account for a junction end that differs from germline. The rearrangement joins TRBV10-3 to TRBJ2-2, with 7 bases fitting TRBD1. The CDR3 covers 17 residues. Germline CDR1 reads ENHRY; CDR2 reads SYGVKD. The CDR3 loop reads CAIRSITGDTNTGELFF. CDR3 in DNA: TGTGCCATCAGATCTATAACAGGGGACACGAACACCGGGGAACTGTTTTTT.

Comments on this clonotype: This may be a read error: a much more frequent sequence differs by one nucleotide. The chain uses TRBV30 and TRBJ2-7, with a weak D call TRBD2 (5 bases). This CDR3 is built from 14 residues. V lost 4 bases and J 3 bases, leaving 16 bases between the germline ends. CDR1 is GTSNPN, CDR2 SVGIG, per germline (reference sequence). In DNA, the CDR3 is TGTGCCTGGAACGGGATTAACTCCAGCTACGAGCAGTACTTC. Protein product: CAWNGINSSYEQYF.

Many counts were recorded for this clonotype. The V gene is TRBV29-1, the J gene TRBJ2-7; 7 nucleotides agree with TRBD1. The CDR3 covers 12 residues. Germline CDR1 is SQVTM and CDR2 is ANQGSEA. Germline trimming cut 5 bases from V and 4 bases from J; bases unmatched to any gene: 5. CDR3 in amino acids: CSVRLDRYEQYF. The CDR3 region has the DNA TGCAGCGTTCGTTTGGACAGGTACGAGCAGTACTTC.

As to this clonotype: Sequence at one end of the junction differs from germline and may be a read error. The chain couples TRBV12-3 or TRBV12-4 to TRBJ1-1; possibly TRBD1 for D (6 bases). This CDR3 contains 11 residues. CDR3 residues: CAGSRGGSAFF. The CDR3 DNA reads TGTGCCGGCAGTAGGGGGGGTTCAGCCTTCTTT.

As regards this clonotype: Germline and junction disagree at one end, which may indicate a read error. The V and J genes are TRBV14 and TRBJ2-3, with D possibly matching TRBD2 (5 bases). CDR1 is SGHDN, CDR2 FVKESK, per germline. The CDR3 sequence is 15 residues long. The CDR3 DNA sequence: TGTGCCAGTAGCCAAGTCGGAGGAGCCACAGATACGCTGTATTTT. Its translation is CASSQVGGATDTLYF. The whole variable domain, filled in from reference TRBV14 and TRBJ2-3, reads EAGVTQFPSHSVIEKGQTVTLRCDPISGHDNLYWYRRVMGKEIKFLLHFVKESKQDESGMPNNRFLAERTGGTYSTLKVQPAELEDSGVYFCASSQVGGATDTLYFGPGTRLTVL.

At least ten counts were recorded for this clonotype. The V call is TRBV30, the J call TRBJ2-3, with TRBD1 identical over 9 bases. Germline assignment: CDR1 GTSNPN and CDR2 SVGIG (reference sequence). V was pared by 2 bases and J by 0 bases, with 3 bases of the junction left unmatched. There are 15 residues in the CDR3. The CDR3 DNA follows: TGTGCCTGGAGTACAGGGGGCGGAAGCACAGATACGCAGTATTTT. The encoded protein is CAWSTGGGSTDTQYF.

This clonotype was recorded at least ten times. Its ends do not fully match the called genes, so a read error is possible. The V call is TRBV5-6, the J call TRBJ1-2; weak D call: TRBD1 (5 bases). The CDR3 length is 14 residues. Germline V gene lookup returns CDR1 SGHDT and CDR2 YYEEEE. CDR3 coding DNA: TGTGTCAGCAGCTTGGTCCAGGGTGCCTATGGCTACACCTTC. It is translated as CVSSLVQGAYGYTF.

V is TRBV10-1 and J is TRBJ2-3; 10 bases match TRBD2. The germline V gene encodes CDR1 WNHNN and CDR2 SYGVQD (reference sequence). V gave up 6 bases and J gave up 11 bases; unmatched junction bases: 14. The CDR3 runs to 15 residues. The CDR3 DNA reads TGCGCCAGCAGCCCCAGCGGGAGGGTAGCAGACATGCAGTATTTT. Its protein is CASSPSGRVADMQYF.

Worth noting for this clonotype: The conserved final phenylalanine or tryptophan is absent from the CDR3, which likely points to a read error. The chain uses TRBV5-5 and TRBJ2-5; D remains unclear. This CDR3 comprises 13 residues. Germline CDR1 reads SGHKS; CDR2 reads YYEKEE (reference sequence). CDR3 sequence (DNA): TGTGCTAGCAGCCGAGGACACCAAGAGACCCAGTACCTC. It is translated as CASSRGHQETQYL.

This rearrangement joins TRBV5-6 to TRBJ2-2, with 7 bases fitting TRBD2. CDR1 is SGHDT, CDR2 YYEEEE, per germline. This CDR3 has 13 residues. V lost 3 bases to trimming and J lost 15 bases; unmatched junction nucleotides: 11. The CDR3: CASSSQNTGGLFF. The DNA of the CDR3 is TGTGCCAGCAGCTCACAGAACACCGGGGGGTTGTTTTTT.

The J gene is TRBJ1-4, the V gene TRBV4-2; TRBD1 might be the D (6 bases). Trimming stripped 5 bases from V and 7 bases from J, with 14 bases between. The CDR3 length is 14 residues. Germline-derived CDR1 and CDR2 are LGHNA and YNFKEQ. CDR3 region: CASSSVQGSEKLFF. Here the CDR3 DNA reads TGTGCCAGCAGCTCGGTACAGGGCTCTGAAAAACTGTTTTTT.